The 7 T cell receptor beta chains below come from one sample, sequenced in a study of blood T cell repertoires in COVID-19. Here immunoSEQ multiplex PCR was the method, and the copy in TCRdb shows in-frame clones only, minus some. This sample yields 150,000 or so clones, of which around 84% are seen a single time; around 1.7% belongs to the top ten. Sequencing was performed on peripheral blood. These receptors all stem from an elderly man with acute or convalescent COVID-19.

The rearrangement joins TRBV19 to TRBJ1-2, with D unclear. V was pared by 5 bases and J by 2 bases, with 12 bases between. The germline CDR1 and CDR2 sequences are LNHDA and SQIVND (reference sequence). The CDR3 consists of 14 residues. Written as DNA, the CDR3 is TGTGCCAGTAGTGCATCCGGGGTAAACTATGGCTACACCTTC. It is translated as CASSASGVNYGYTF.

This sequence joins TRBV6-1 and TRBJ1-6; D is unclear. The CDR3 covers 14 residues. Germline V gene lookup returns CDR1 MNHNS and CDR2 SASEGT. V lost 0 bases and J 6 bases, leaving 6 bases between the germline ends. CDR3 sequence reads: CASSEAASNSPLHF. CDR3 coding DNA: TGTGCCAGCAGTGAAGCGGCCAGTAATTCACCCCTCCACTTT.

To note about this clone: The sample carries other DNA sequences with the same CDR3. The V and J genes are TRBV12-3 or TRBV12-4 and TRBJ1-5; no definite D call. Trimming cost V 2 bases and J 4 bases, with 6 bases left between them. The CDR3 is 13 amino acids. In nucleotides, the CDR3 is TGTGCCAGCAGTTTAAACAGAAATCAGCCCCAGCATTTT. This sequence encodes CASSLNRNQPQHF.

The CDR3 loop is CASSLGGGALQTTQYF. CDR3 in DNA: TGTGCCAGCAGCTTGGGGGGGGGCGCCTTGCAGACGACCCAGTACTTC. The chain recombines TRBV11-2 with TRBJ2-5; D is perhaps TRBD2 (7 bases). Germline assignment: CDR1 SGHAT and CDR2 FQNNGV. V lost 3 bases to trimming and J lost 7 bases, with 21 bases between them. This CDR3 has 16 residues.

V and J are TRBV4-2 and TRBJ2-3; 7 nucleotides match TRBD2. The CDR3 length is 16 residues. The germline gives CDR1 LGHNA, CDR2 YNFKEQ. Germline trimming cut 4 bases from V and 0 bases from J; bases unmatched to any gene: 7. This chain's CDR3 is CASSLQRGHSTDTQYF. The CDR3 nucleotides read TGTGCCAGCAGCCTACAGCGGGGTCATAGCACAGATACGCAGTATTTT.

The chain has TRBV6-6 and TRBJ2-3; 8 nucleotides line up with TRBD2. Germline-derived CDR1 and CDR2 are MNHNY and SVGAGI (reference sequence). The CDR3 runs to 15 residues. V shed 6 bases and J 1 base; nucleotides not matched to a gene: 6. CDR3 sequence reads: CASSPGTRGTDTQYF. Written as DNA, the CDR3 is TGTGCCAGCAGCCCCGGGACTAGGGGCACAGATACGCAGTATTTT.

This chain connects TRBV10-2 to TRBJ2-7, with 7 bases lining up with TRBD1. Unmatched junction bases numbered 10, after V lost 6 bases and J lost 5 bases. CDR1 is WSHSY, CDR2 SAAADI, per germline. The CDR3 has 14 residues. CDR3 protein: CASRGHGTADEQYV. CDR3 in DNA: TGCGCCAGCAGGGGACACGGGACAGCAGACGAGCAGTACGTC.